A selection of T cell receptor beta chains follows, all from one sample in a study of blood T cell repertoires in COVID-19. TCRdb's table, derived via immunoSEQ multiplex PCR, lists solely in-frame clones and lacks some. The data hold tens of thousands of clones, with more than 80% observed a single time. The sequenced sample was peripheral blood. Receptors originate from an elderly woman with acute or convalescent COVID-19. The CDR3 runs from the conserved cysteine through the conserved F or W. Each record gives: V gene, D gene, clone size, J gene, CDR3 protein, CDR3 DNA. D genes are given only for firm matches. Clone size is shown for a subset of rows, as once, few, many or a class of expanded clone.

TRBV7-9	.	.	TRBJ2-3	CAAENRGSSDTQYF	TGTGCGGCTGAAAACCGGGGGAGTTCAGATACGCAGTATTTT
TRBV19	TRBD2	.	TRBJ2-1	CASSRLAGSVDEQFF	TGTGCCAGTAGTAGACTAGCGGGATCGGTCGATGAGCAGTTCTTC
TRBV6-1	TRBD2	.	TRBJ2-7	CASREGAGGPSSYEQYF	TGTGCCAGCCGCGAAGGAGCGGGAGGCCCAAGCTCCTACGAGCAGTACTTC
TRBV11-1	.	.	TRBJ2-7	CASSLNRVYEQYF	TGTGCCAGCAGCTTAAACAGGGTGTACGAGCAGTACTTC
TRBV11-2	.	.	TRBJ1-2	CASSSLGAGAGYTF	TGTGCCAGCAGCTCCCTTGGGGCAGGGGCCGGCTACACCTTC
TRBV6-1	.	.	TRBJ2-2	CASSDWGETGELFF	TGTGCCAGCAGTGATTGGGGGGAAACCGGGGAGCTGTTTTTT
TRBV28	.	once	TRBJ1-2	CASRQTHYGYTF	TGTGCCAGCAGACAGACCCACTATGGCTACACCTTC
TRBV18	.	.	TRBJ2-1	CASSPQRAHSYNEQFF	TGTGCCAGCTCACCTCAGCGGGCCCACTCCTACAATGAGCAGTTCTTC
TRBV2	TRBD1	once	TRBJ2-3	CASSDRTGFKRQYF	TGTGCCAGCAGTGACCGGACAGGTTTTAAAAGGCAGTATTTT
TRBV6-5	.	few	TRBJ2-7	CASSSAFYEQYF	TGTGCCAGCAGTAGCGCCTTCTACGAGCAGTACTTC
TRBV7-9	.	.	TRBJ2-7	CASSLLDEQYF	TGTGCCAGCAGCTTACTCGACGAGCAGTACTTC
TRBV6-4	.	.	TRBJ2-1	CASSPDLGLYNEQFF	TGTGCCAGCAGTCCGGACCTCGGACTCTACAATGAGCAGTTCTTC
TRBV19	.	.	TRBJ2-3	CASRLGAWRSTDTQYF	TGTGCCAGTCGTCTGGGGGCCTGGAGGAGCACAGATACGCAGTATTTT
TRBV6-5	TRBD1	.	TRBJ1-4	CASSYSGTGGEKLFF	TGTGCCAGCAGTTACTCAGGGACAGGGGGCGAAAAACTGTTTTTT
TRBV7-2	.	.	TRBJ2-5	CASTRNAGTQYF	TGTGCCAGCACACGAAATGCCGGGACCCAGTACTTC
TRBV7-9	.	.	TRBJ1-2	CASSLEIRGGGYTF	TGTGCCAGCAGCTTAGAGATTCGGGGAGGTGGCTACACCTTC
TRBV7-3	.	.	TRBJ1-2	CASSLSSRSMEGYTF	TGTGCCAGCAGCTTATCCTCGCGAAGCATGGAGGGCTACACCTTC
TRBV4-1	.	.	TRBJ1-1	CASSQDPGNTEAFF	TGCGCCAGCAGCCAAGATCCAGGGAACACTGAAGCTTTCTTT